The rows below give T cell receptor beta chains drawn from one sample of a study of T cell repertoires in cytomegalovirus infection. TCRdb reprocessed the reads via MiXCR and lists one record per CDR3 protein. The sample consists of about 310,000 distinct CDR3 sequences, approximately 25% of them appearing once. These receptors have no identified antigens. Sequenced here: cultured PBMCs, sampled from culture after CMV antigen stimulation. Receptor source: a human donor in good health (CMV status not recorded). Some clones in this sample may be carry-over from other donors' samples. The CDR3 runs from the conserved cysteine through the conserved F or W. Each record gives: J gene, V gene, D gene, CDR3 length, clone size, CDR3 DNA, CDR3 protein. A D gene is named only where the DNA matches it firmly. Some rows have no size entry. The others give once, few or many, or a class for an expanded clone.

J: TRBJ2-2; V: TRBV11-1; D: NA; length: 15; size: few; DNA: TGTGCCAGCAGCTTAGAGTCTCGGGACACCGGGGAGCTGTTTTTT; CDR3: CASSLESRDTGELFF
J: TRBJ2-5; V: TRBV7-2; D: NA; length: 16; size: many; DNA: TGTGCCAGCAGCTTAGCTGGGGGGCGTCGGCAAGAGACCCAGTACTTC; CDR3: CASSLAGGRRQETQYF
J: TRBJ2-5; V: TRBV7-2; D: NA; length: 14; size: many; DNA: TGTGCCAGCAACCCTCGCCGGGGGTCGGAGACCCAGTACTTC; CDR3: CASNPRRGSETQYF
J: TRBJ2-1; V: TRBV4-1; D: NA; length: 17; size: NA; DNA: TGCGCCAGCAGCCAACCGACAGGTCGTAGCTCCTACAATGAGCAGTTCTTC; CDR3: CASSQPTGRSSYNEQFF
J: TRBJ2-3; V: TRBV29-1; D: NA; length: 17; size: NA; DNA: TGCAGCGTTGAAGACTTCCTGGTAGGGGCCCGCACAGATACGCAGTATTTT; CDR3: CSVEDFLVGARTDTQYF
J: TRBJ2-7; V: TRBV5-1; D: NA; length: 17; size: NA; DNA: TGCGCCAGCAGGCCTGTAGGGTTGCAGGGGGGACGTGGCGAGCAGTACTTC; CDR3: CASRPVGLQGGRGEQYF
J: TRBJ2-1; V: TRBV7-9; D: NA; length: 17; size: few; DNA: TGTGCCGGAATAACCGGGACATCAGGCTTCTCCTACAATGAGCAGTTCTTC; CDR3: CAGITGTSGFSYNEQFF
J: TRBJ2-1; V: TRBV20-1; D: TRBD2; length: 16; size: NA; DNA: TGCAGTGCTAGTCCCTCTACGGGAGGGCTATACAATGAGCAGTTCTTC; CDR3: CSASPSTGGLYNEQFF
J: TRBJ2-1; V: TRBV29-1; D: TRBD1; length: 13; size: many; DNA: TGCAGCGTCACCGGGACAGGGTACAATGAGCAGTTCTTC; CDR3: CSVTGTGYNEQFF
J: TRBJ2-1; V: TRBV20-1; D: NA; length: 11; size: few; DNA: TGCAGTGCCGGTAGGGGCGGAGAGCAGTTCTTC; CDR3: CSAGRGGEQFF
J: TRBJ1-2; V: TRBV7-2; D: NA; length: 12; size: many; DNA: TGTGCCAGCAGCTTAGACCAGTATGGCTACACCTTC; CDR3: CASSLDQYGYTF
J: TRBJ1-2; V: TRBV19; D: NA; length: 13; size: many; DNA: TGTGCCACCTCTTCAAGGGGGAATGGTGGCTACACCTTC; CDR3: CATSSRGNGGYTF
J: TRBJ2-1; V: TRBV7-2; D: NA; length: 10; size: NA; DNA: TGTGCCAGCAGCGGCAATGAGCAGTTCTTC; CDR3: CASSGNEQFF
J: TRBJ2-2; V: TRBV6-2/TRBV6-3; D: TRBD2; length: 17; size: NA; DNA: TGTGCCAGCAGTTACGGGCTAGCGGGAGTAAGAACCGGGGAGCTGTTTTTT; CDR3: CASSYGLAGVRTGELFF
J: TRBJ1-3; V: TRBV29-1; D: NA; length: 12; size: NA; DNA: TGCAGCGCCGGGGAACAAGGAAACACCATATATTTT; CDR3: CSAGEQGNTIYF
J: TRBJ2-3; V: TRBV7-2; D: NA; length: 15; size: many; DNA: TGTGCCAGCAGCTTAGGACTGACTAGCACAGATACGCAGTATTTT; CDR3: CASSLGLTSTDTQYF
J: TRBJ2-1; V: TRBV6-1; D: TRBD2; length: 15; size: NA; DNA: TGTGCCAGCAGTGAAGGGGCTAGCGGGAGGTATGAGCAGTTCTTC; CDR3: CASSEGASGRYEQFF
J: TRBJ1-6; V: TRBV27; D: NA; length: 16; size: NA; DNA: TGTGCCAGCAGTTTATGGGTGGGGGGGGATAATTCACCCCTCCACTTT; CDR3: CASSLWVGGDNSPLHF
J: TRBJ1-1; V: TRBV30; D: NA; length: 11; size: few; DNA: TGTGCCGGGGGGCGGAGCACTGAAGCTTTCTTT; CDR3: CAGGRSTEAFF
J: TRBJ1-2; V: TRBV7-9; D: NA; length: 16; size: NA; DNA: TGTGCCAGCAGCTTAGGTTCGGCGGTGGCTAACTATGGCTACACCTTC; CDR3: CASSLGSAVANYGYTF
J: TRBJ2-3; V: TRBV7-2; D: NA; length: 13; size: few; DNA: TGTGCCAGCAGCCCAAGACTCACAGATACGCAGTATTTT; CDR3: CASSPRLTDTQYF
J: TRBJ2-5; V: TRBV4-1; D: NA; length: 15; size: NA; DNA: TGCGCCAGCAGCCAAGTCTCAGGGGCCTCAGAGACCCAGTACTTC; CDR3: CASSQVSGASETQYF
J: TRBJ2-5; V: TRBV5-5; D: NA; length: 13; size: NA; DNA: TGTGCCAGCAGCTTGATGGGGGTCGAGACCCAGTACTTC; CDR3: CASSLMGVETQYF
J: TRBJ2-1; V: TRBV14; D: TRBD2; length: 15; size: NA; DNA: TGTGCCAGCAGCTCTAGCGGGGGGAACTACAATGAGCAGTTCTTC; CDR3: CASSSSGGNYNEQFF
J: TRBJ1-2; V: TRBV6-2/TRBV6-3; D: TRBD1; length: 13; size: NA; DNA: TGTGCCAGCAGCTCGGGACAGCTTAATGGCTACACCTTC; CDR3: CASSSGQLNGYTF
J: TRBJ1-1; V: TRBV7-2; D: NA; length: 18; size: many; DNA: TGTGCCAGCAGCTTAGCGTTCTTTGACAGGAGAACGAACACTGAAGCTTTCTTT; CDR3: CASSLAFFDRRTNTEAFF
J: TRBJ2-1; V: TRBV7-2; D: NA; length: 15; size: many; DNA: TGTGCCAGCAGCCGACGGGTGGACGGGGGAGGTGAGCAGTTCTTC; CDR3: CASSRRVDGGGEQFF